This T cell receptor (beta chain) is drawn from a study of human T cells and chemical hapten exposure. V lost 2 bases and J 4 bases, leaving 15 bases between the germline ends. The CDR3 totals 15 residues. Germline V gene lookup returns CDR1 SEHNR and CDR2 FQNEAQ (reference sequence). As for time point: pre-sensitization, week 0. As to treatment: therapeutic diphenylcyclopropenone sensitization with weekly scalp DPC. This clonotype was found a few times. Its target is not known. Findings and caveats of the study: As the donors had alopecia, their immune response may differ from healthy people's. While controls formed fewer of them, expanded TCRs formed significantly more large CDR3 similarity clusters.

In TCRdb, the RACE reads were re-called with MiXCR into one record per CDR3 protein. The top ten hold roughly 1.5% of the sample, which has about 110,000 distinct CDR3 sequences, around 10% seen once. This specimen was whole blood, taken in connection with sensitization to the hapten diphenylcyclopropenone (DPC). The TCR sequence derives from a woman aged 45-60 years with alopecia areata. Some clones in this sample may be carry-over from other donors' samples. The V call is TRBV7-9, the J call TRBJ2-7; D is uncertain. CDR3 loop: CASSLPNLRTYEQYF. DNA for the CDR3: TGTGCCAGCAGCTTACCTAATCTCCGCACGTACGAGCAGTACTTC. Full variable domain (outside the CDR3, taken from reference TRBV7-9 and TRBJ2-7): DTGVSQNPRHKITKRGQNVTFRCDPISEHNRLYWYRQTLGQGPEFLTYFQNEAQLEKSRLLSDRFSAERPKGSFSTLEIQRTEQGDSAMYLCASSLPNLRTYEQYFGPGTRLTVT.